The rows below give T cell receptor beta chains drawn from one sample of a study of cytomegalovirus exposure and HLA in healthy donors. Method: immunoSEQ multiplex PCR; TCRdb's copy keeps in-frame clones and lacks some. Counted here are 200,000 or so clones, approximately 80% occurring once; the ten biggest clones make up around 1.5%. The sequencing input was PBMCs. The receptor set was obtained from a girl between 5 and 17 years old in good health and CMV-seronegative. The CDR3 runs from the conserved cysteine through the conserved F or W. The D gene is left open where the match is weak. Clone size, where shown, is once, few, many, or a class for clones that have expanded.

J: TRBJ1-3
V: TRBV5-1
size: few
length: 16
D: -
CDR3: CASSLPTGNSGNTIYF
DNA: TGCGCCAGCAGCCTACCAACAGGGAACTCTGGAAACACCATATATTTT

J: TRBJ2-1
V: TRBV23-1
size: -
length: 16
D: TRBD1
CDR3: CASSQSDRGLGDEQFF
DNA: TGCGCCAGCAGTCAATCCGACAGGGGGCTAGGAGATGAGCAGTTCTTC

J: TRBJ2-7
V: TRBV7-9
size: -
length: 16
D: TRBD2
CDR3: CASSQTGTSGYYEQYF
DNA: TGTGCCAGCAGCCAAACCGGGACTAGCGGATACTACGAGCAGTACTTC

J: TRBJ2-7
V: TRBV7-3
size: -
length: 13
D: -
CDR3: CASSPRTAYEQYF
DNA: TGTGCCAGCAGCCCGAGGACAGCTTACGAGCAGTACTTC

J: TRBJ2-1
V: TRBV18
size: -
length: 15
D: -
CDR3: CASSPTEDWNNEQFF
DNA: TGTGCCAGCTCACCCACTGAGGACTGGAACAATGAGCAGTTCTTC

J: TRBJ2-3
V: TRBV11-2
size: -
length: 15
D: -
CDR3: CASSPLLGITDTQYF
DNA: TGTGCCAGCAGCCCACTACTAGGGATCACAGATACGCAGTATTTT

J: TRBJ2-7
V: TRBV6-1
size: once
length: 15
D: -
CDR3: CASSEIFGHSYEQYF
DNA: TGTGCCAGCAGTGAGATTTTCGGTCACTCCTACGAGCAGTACTTC

J: TRBJ2-1
V: TRBV4-2
size: once
length: 18
D: TRBD2
CDR3: CASSQDKSGLDPYNEQFF
DNA: TGTGCCAGCAGCCAAGATAAGTCGGGACTAGATCCATACAATGAGCAGTTCTTC

J: TRBJ2-7
V: TRBV5-6
size: -
length: 12
D: -
CDR3: CASSLGGYEQYF
DNA: TGTGCCAGCAGCTTGGGCGGCTACGAGCAGTACTTC

J: TRBJ2-7
V: TRBV2
size: -
length: 12
D: -
CDR3: CASSESRRGQYF
DNA: TGTGCCAGCAGTGAATCACGACGGGGGCAGTACTTC

J: TRBJ2-3
V: TRBV11-3
size: -
length: 15
D: TRBD1
CDR3: CASSARQGGTDTQYF
DNA: TGTGCCAGCAGCGCCCGACAGGGTGGCACAGATACGCAGTATTTT

J: TRBJ2-1
V: TRBV4-1
size: -
length: 18
D: TRBD2
CDR3: CASSGPGLAGVDRDEQFF
DNA: TGCGCCAGCAGCGGACCGGGACTAGCGGGAGTCGATCGGGATGAGCAGTTCTTC

J: TRBJ1-2
V: TRBV6-1
size: -
length: 11
D: -
CDR3: CASSDRVGYTF
DNA: TGTGCCAGCAGTGACAGGGTTGGCTACACCTTC

J: TRBJ2-7
V: TRBV27
size: -
length: 15
D: -
CDR3: CASSSPGLGSYEQYF
DNA: TGTGCCAGCAGTTCCCCCGGACTGGGCTCCTACGAGCAGTACTTC

J: TRBJ2-1
V: TRBV27
size: -
length: 17
D: TRBD2
CDR3: CASSTLGLAGGYHEQFF
DNA: TGTGCCAGCAGTACCTTGGGACTAGCGGGGGGTTACCATGAGCAGTTCTTC

J: TRBJ1-2
V: TRBV19
size: -
length: 16
D: -
CDR3: CASSVGLMAYNYGYTF
DNA: TGTGCCAGTAGTGTGGGACTTATGGCCTACAACTATGGCTACACCTTC

J: TRBJ2-1
V: TRBV6-1
size: -
length: 14
D: -
CDR3: CASSVGFSYNEQFF
DNA: TGTGCCAGCAGTGTTGGCTTCTCCTACAATGAGCAGTTCTTC

J: TRBJ2-7
V: TRBV29-1
size: -
length: 12
D: TRBD1
CDR3: CSVEDRAYEQYF
DNA: TGCAGCGTTGAGGACAGGGCCTACGAGCAGTACTTC

J: TRBJ1-1
V: TRBV13
size: -
length: 15
D: -
CDR3: CASSLPDSLNTEAFF
DNA: TGTGCCAGCAGCTTACCAGACAGCTTGAACACTGAAGCTTTCTTT

J: TRBJ2-7
V: TRBV6-1
size: -
length: 19
D: -
CDR3: CASSEAFIRVGGVPYEQYF
DNA: TGTGCCAGCAGTGAAGCCTTTATCAGGGTCGGAGGGGTCCCCTACGAGCAGTACTTC

J: TRBJ1-5
V: TRBV6-6
size: medium-sized
length: 13
D: -
CDR3: CASINGGVQPQHF
DNA: TGTGCCAGCATCAACGGGGGTGTTCAGCCCCAGCATTTT

J: TRBJ2-1
V: TRBV27
size: -
length: 15
D: -
CDR3: CASSFAGLSYNEQFF
DNA: TGTGCCAGCAGTTTCGCGGGTCTGTCCTACAATGAGCAGTTCTTC

J: TRBJ2-5
V: TRBV5-1
size: -
length: 15
D: TRBD1
CDR3: CASSFEQGMEETQYF
DNA: TGCGCCAGCAGCTTCGAACAGGGGATGGAAGAGACCCAGTACTTC

J: TRBJ1-6
V: TRBV28
size: -
length: 15
D: TRBD1
CDR3: CASSSNDRAGSPLHF
DNA: TGTGCCAGCAGTTCGAACGACAGGGCAGGTTCACCCCTCCACTTT

J: TRBJ1-1
V: TRBV18
size: -
length: 15
D: -
CDR3: CASSPPTPGNTEAFF
DNA: TGTGCCAGCTCACCACCTACTCCGGGGAACACTGAAGCTTTCTTT

J: TRBJ1-2
V: TRBV7-9
size: -
length: 14
D: -
CDR3: CASSGPGTAYGYTF
DNA: TGTGCCAGCAGCGGCCCCGGGACTGCATATGGCTACACCTTC

J: TRBJ2-1
V: TRBV30
size: -
length: 15
D: -
CDR3: CAWTHGSTRYNEQFF
DNA: TGTGCCTGGACCCACGGATCTACGCGGTACAATGAGCAGTTCTTC

J: TRBJ1-1
V: TRBV19
size: -
length: 13
D: TRBD1
CDR3: CASGQGTNTEAFF
DNA: TGTGCCAGCGGACAGGGCACGAACACTGAAGCTTTCTTT

J: TRBJ2-6
V: TRBV27
size: -
length: 16
D: -
CDR3: CASSSQYFSGANVLTF
DNA: TGTGCCAGCAGTTCCCAATACTTCTCTGGGGCCAACGTCCTGACTTTC

J: TRBJ2-7
V: TRBV27
size: -
length: 13
D: -
CDR3: CASSPTSIYEQYF
DNA: TGTGCCAGCAGTCCAACCTCTATCTACGAGCAGTACTTC

J: TRBJ2-7
V: TRBV28
size: -
length: 15
D: TRBD2
CDR3: CASRGDTGLAYEQYF
DNA: TGTGCCAGCAGGGGGGACACGGGACTAGCCTACGAGCAGTACTTC

J: TRBJ2-5
V: TRBV7-9
size: -
length: 12
D: -
CDR3: CASSLLQETQYF
DNA: TGTGCCAGCAGCTTACTCCAAGAGACCCAGTACTTC

J: TRBJ2-1
V: TRBV7-6
size: -
length: 14
D: -
CDR3: CASSLDPSSSEQFF
DNA: TGTGCCAGCAGCTTAGATCCTAGCAGCAGTGAGCAGTTCTTC

J: TRBJ1-2
V: TRBV6-5
size: -
length: 15
D: -
CDR3: CASSYTPRGVYGYTF
DNA: TGTGCCAGCAGTTACACCCCGAGAGGAGTCTATGGCTACACCTTC

J: TRBJ1-4
V: TRBV18
size: -
length: 16
D: TRBD1
CDR3: CASSPLAGQGAEKLFF
DNA: TGTGCCAGCTCACCTTTAGCAGGACAGGGGGCTGAAAAACTGTTTTTT

J: TRBJ2-5
V: TRBV7-6
size: -
length: 16
D: -
CDR3: CASSSRLGLFQETQYF
DNA: TGTGCCAGCAGCTCCCGACTCGGACTCTTCCAAGAGACCCAGTACTTC

J: TRBJ1-1
V: TRBV19
size: -
length: 14
D: TRBD1
CDR3: CASTADRLNTEAFF
DNA: TGTGCCAGTACCGCGGACAGGCTGAACACTGAAGCTTTCTTT

J: TRBJ2-7
V: TRBV7-2
size: -
length: 15
D: TRBD2
CDR3: CASSLQLASSYEQYF
DNA: TGTGCCAGCAGCCTACAACTAGCGTCTAGTTACGAGCAGTACTTC

J: TRBJ2-1
V: TRBV19
size: -
length: 13
D: TRBD1
CDR3: CASSIGGRGHRFF
DNA: TGTGCCAGTAGTATAGGGGGCAGGGGGCATCGGTTCTTC

J: TRBJ2-1
V: TRBV6-5
size: -
length: 16
D: TRBD2
CDR3: CASSYSNSGSLDEQFF
DNA: TGTGCCAGCAGTTACTCGAATAGCGGGAGTCTCGATGAGCAGTTCTTC

J: TRBJ1-1
V: TRBV4-1
size: -
length: 15
D: -
CDR3: CASSQEFGTLTEAFF
DNA: TGCGCCAGCAGCCAAGAATTCGGGACACTAACTGAAGCTTTCTTT